The 17 T cell receptor beta chains in this list originate from one sample, sequenced in a study of CD8+ T cells in alopecia areata. Extraction and reverse transcription of RNA yielded cDNA as the sequencing template. TCRdb's copy holds only in-frame clones and misses some; the assay was immunoSEQ multiplex PCR. The repertoire holds roughly 250,000 clones, with about three fifths as singletons. The treatment was: oral pan-JAK inhibitor, 5-10 mg twice daily. The sequencing used CD4+ T cells sorted from blood, collected at week 52, from a patient treated with tofacitinib. The receptors derive from a human donor with alopecia areata.

This clone has only a few counts. The V gene is TRBV30, the J gene TRBJ1-2; 11 bases agree with TRBD1. The V gene's germline CDR1 is GTSNPN and CDR2 SVGIG (reference sequence). V lost 5 bases and J lost 7; bases outside the gene matches: 3. The length of the CDR3 is 12 residues. CDR3 residues: CAWGQGAPGYTF. DNA for the CDR3: TGTGCCTGGGGACAGGGGGCGCCTGGCTACACCTTC. The full variable domain, with the rest looked up from reference TRBV30 and TRBJ1-2, is SQTIHQWPATLVQPVGSPLSLECTVEGTSNPNLYWYRQAAGRGLQLLFYSVGIGQISSEVPQNLSASRPQDRQFILSSKKLLLSDSGFYLCAWGQGAPGYTFGSGTRLTVV.

This clone was seen once. The V and J genes are TRBV6-5 and TRBJ2-7; possible D gene TRBD1, 5 bases. This CDR3 comprises 14 residues. Germline V CDR1 and CDR2: MNHEY, SVGAGI. V lost 7 bases to trimming and J lost 3 bases, with 16 bases between them. The CDR3 is CASTHNWGGYEQYF. CDR3 sequence (DNA): TGTGCCAGCACCCACAACTGGGGCGGCTACGAGCAGTACTTC.

V and J are TRBV7-8 and TRBJ2-2; D gene uncertain. The CDR3 runs 11 residues. Germline CDR1 SGHVS, CDR2 FQNEAQ. V was shortened by 2 bases and J by 8 bases, with 3 bases between the two germline ends. The CDR3, as DNA: TGTGCCAGCAGCTTACAGGGGGAGCTGTTTTTT. Translated, it gives CASSLQGELFF.

Comments on this clone: The sample has other DNA sequences that encode this CDR3 too. V is TRBV30 and J is TRBJ2-3, with a tentative D call TRBD2 (6 bases). The V gene lost 4 bases and the J gene lost 4 bases, with 6 bases spanning the gap. Looked up from germline, CDR1 is GTSNPN and CDR2 is SVGIG (reference sequence). The CDR3 loop spans 11 amino acids. This CDR3 is CAWTSADTQYF. As DNA, the CDR3 is TGTGCCTGGACTAGCGCAGATACGCAGTATTTT.

This rearrangement joins TRBV6-5 to TRBJ2-1; TRBD2 might be the D (6 bases). The CDR3 totals 14 residues. Germline-derived CDR1 and CDR2 are MNHEY and SVGAGI. V was trimmed by 3 bases and J by 8 bases, leaving 14 bases between them. The CDR3 spells CASSYGGSRYEQFF. In nucleotides, the CDR3 is TGTGCCAGCAGTTATGGAGGGTCCCGGTATGAGCAGTTCTTC.

The J gene is TRBJ1-6, the V gene TRBV7-9; weak D call: TRBD1 (5 bases). The V end was cut by 9 bases, the J end by 6 bases, with 15 bases between. The CDR3 contains 14 residues. Germline CDR1 SEHNR, CDR2 FQNEAQ (reference sequence). This CDR3 is CASRAGYRNSPLHF. The CDR3 region has the DNA TGTGCCAGTCGCGCAGGGTATCGTAATTCACCCCTCCACTTT.

The chain employs TRBV9 and TRBJ2-1; D might be TRBD1 (6 bases). V gave up 4 bases and J gave up 4 bases, with 15 bases separating them. The CDR3 covers 15 residues. Per the germline V gene, CDR1 is SGDLS and CDR2 is YYNGEE. The CDR3 protein is CASSSGAETYNEQFF. The CDR3 DNA is TGTGCCAGCAGCTCAGGGGCAGAAACGTACAATGAGCAGTTCTTC. The full variable domain, in which reference TRBV9 and TRBJ2-1 provide the parts outside the CDR3, is DSGVTQTPKHLITATGQRVTLRCSPRSGDLSVYWYQQSLDQGLQFLIQYYNGEERAKGNILERFSAQQFPDLHSELNLSSLELGDSALYFCASSSGAETYNEQFFGPGTRLTVL.

The chain couples TRBV4-2 to TRBJ1-6; unclear D gene. This CDR3 is built from 19 residues. In germline, CDR1 is LGHNA, CDR2 YNFKEQ. V lost 0 bases, J lost 6 bases, and 21 bases lay in between. The CDR3 here is CASSQDRGGMGMGNSPLHF. The CDR3, as DNA: TGTGCCAGCAGCCAAGATCGCGGAGGGATGGGGATGGGTAATTCACCCCTCCACTTT.

The chain recombines TRBV5-6 with TRBJ1-6; D gene uncertain. CDR3 length: 12 amino acids. Trimming took off 5 bases at V and 7 bases at J, with 7 bases between the two ends. Germline values: CDR1 SGHDT, CDR2 YYEEEE. CDR3 region: CASRVKNSPLHF. CDR3 sequence (DNA): TGTGCCAGCAGGGTGAAGAATTCACCCCTCCACTTT.

This chain connects TRBV30 to TRBJ2-3; TRBD1 agrees at 8 bases. Germline assignment: CDR1 GTSNPN and CDR2 SVGIG (reference sequence). The CDR3 totals 14 residues. Trimming took 6 bases from V and 1 from J; bases not matched to a gene: 6. The DNA of the CDR3 is TGTGCCTGTACAGGGGGAGGAGGCACAGATACGCAGTATTTT. It is translated as CACTGGGGTDTQYF.

DNA for the CDR3: TGTGCCAGCAGAAGCCCTAGTAGCCGTACAACAGATACGCAGTATTTT. Protein sequence: CASRSPSSRTTDTQYF. The rearrangement uses TRBV7-9 and TRBJ2-3; D is undetermined. Germline-derived CDR1 and CDR2 are SEHNR and FQNEAQ (reference sequence). The CDR3 has 16 amino acids. V dropped 6 bases and J dropped 3 bases, with 19 bases sitting between them.

The V call is TRBV15, the J call TRBJ1-2, with 8 bases lining up with TRBD1. The length of the CDR3 is 17 residues. The trim removed 0 bases at V and 5 bases at J, leaving 11 bases unmatched. CDR1 is LNHNV, CDR2 YYDKDF, per germline (reference sequence). CDR3 loop: CATSRDYGQGAGYGYTF. The CDR3 DNA sequence: TGTGCCACCAGCAGAGATTACGGCCAGGGGGCCGGGTATGGCTACACCTTC.

The rearrangement uses TRBV30 and TRBJ2-5, with D possibly TRBD1 on 6 matching bases. The germline gives CDR1 GTSNPN, CDR2 SVGIG (reference sequence). The CDR3 contains 12 residues. The V gene lost 5 bases and the J gene lost 5 bases, with 12 bases spanning the gap. The CDR3: CAWDRSGETQYF. CDR3 in DNA: TGTGCCTGGGACAGGTCCGGGGAGACCCAGTACTTC.

This clone turned up a few times. The rearrangement links TRBV5-6 to TRBJ1-5; no definite D call. CDR3 length: 16 residues. Germline V gene data show CDR1 as SGHDT and CDR2 as YYEEEE. V dropped 1 base and J dropped 2 bases, with 13 bases sitting between them. The CDR3 loop is CASSLKGGMGNQPQHF. In DNA, the CDR3 is TGTGCCAGCAGCTTGAAGGGAGGGATGGGCAATCAGCCCCAGCATTTT.

This chain uses TRBV15 with TRBJ2-7, with a possible D match to TRBD1 (6 bases). Trimming pared 1 base from V and 6 bases from J, leaving 10 bases between. The CDR3 totals 13 residues. The germline V gene has CDR1 LNHNV and CDR2 YYDKDF (reference sequence). In nucleotides, the CDR3 is TGTGCCACCAGCAGAGGAGGGGGATCCGAGCAGTACTTC. Residues: CATSRGGGSEQYF.

The rearrangement links TRBV18 to TRBJ1-4, with D uncertain. Germline-derived CDR1 and CDR2 are KGHSH and LQKENI. This CDR3 is built from 13 residues. Trimming pared 1 base from V and 4 bases from J, leaving 4 bases between. The CDR3 coding sequence is TGTGCCAGCTCACCACTAAGTAATGAAAAACTGTTTTTT. Translated: CASSPLSNEKLFF.

The V call is TRBV30, the J call TRBJ2-7; D could derive from TRBD1 or TRBD2 (5 bases each). Germline values: CDR1 GTSNPN, CDR2 SVGIG (reference sequence). V was trimmed by 7 bases and J by 2 bases, leaving 18 bases between them. This CDR3 is 14 amino acids long. The CDR3 nucleotides are TGTGCCTCCCAGACCGGGACGGGGACCTACGAGCAGTACTTC. Residues: CASQTGTGTYEQYF.